A single sample is the source of the 21 T cell receptor beta chains below, sequenced in a study of blood T cell repertoires in COVID-19. This table comes from immunoSEQ multiplex PCR, and its TCRdb copy is limited to in-frame clones, with some not included. Among approximately 400,000 clones listed, about 89% were seen once. Material for sequencing was peripheral blood. The receptors here all came from a man aged 40-55 years with acute or convalescent COVID-19.

Points on this clone: This CDR3 is also generated by other DNA sequences in the sample. The J gene is TRBJ2-7, the V gene TRBV6-5; no clear D. The CDR3 contains 11 residues. With 2 bases removed from V and 6 bases from J, the gap between germline ends came to 5 bases. Germline V lookup: CDR1 MNHEY, CDR2 SVGAGI. As DNA, the CDR3 is TGTGCCAGCAGTTACCGGTCCGAGCAGTACTTC. Translated, it gives CASSYRSEQYF.

The rearrangement joins TRBV29-1 to TRBJ1-1; the D gene is possibly TRBD1 (6 bases). V lost 2 bases, J lost 3 bases, and 10 bases lay in between. The CDR3 spans 13 residues. The V gene's germline CDR1 is SQVTM and CDR2 ANQGSEA. In DNA, the CDR3 is TGCAGCGTTGAATCAGGGGTGGACACTGAAGCTTTCTTT. Amino acid sequence: CSVESGVDTEAFF. Variable domain in full (rest from reference TRBV29-1 and TRBJ1-1): SAVISQKPSRDICQRGTSLTIQCQVDSQVTMMFWYRQQPGQSLTLIATANQGSEATYESGFVIDKFPISRPNLTFSTLTVSNMSPEDSSIYLCSVESGVDTEAFFGQGTRLTVV.

This clone has only one observation. The chain links TRBV5-1 to TRBJ2-1; TRBD2 might be the D (5 bases). V lost 2 bases, J lost 1 base, and 13 bases lay in between. Germline V gives CDR1 SGHRS, CDR2 YFSETQ. CDR3 length: 16 amino acids. For the CDR3, the DNA is TGCGCCAGCAGCTTCGGGGAGTACGTATCCTACAATGAGCAGTTCTTC. It specifies CASSFGEYVSYNEQFF.

This clone has only one observation. The chain uses TRBV5-1 and TRBJ2-3, with D possibly matching TRBD2 (6 bases). There are 14 residues in the CDR3. Germline lookup yields CDR1 SGHRS and CDR2 YFSETQ. V dropped 3 bases and J dropped 0 bases, with 8 bases sitting between them. The CDR3 DNA reads TGCGCCAGCAGCTCAGGGACTAGCACAGATACGCAGTATTTT. Protein: CASSSGTSTDTQYF.

The J gene is TRBJ2-7, the V gene TRBV30; maybe TRBD2 (5 bases). This CDR3 spans 19 amino acids. V was trimmed by 0 bases and J by 4 bases, leaving 28 bases between them. The germline V gene encodes CDR1 GTSNPN and CDR2 SVGIG (reference sequence). CDR3 sequence reads: CAWSVYRMTWTAPKYEQYF. The DNA of the CDR3 is TGTGCCTGGAGTGTATATCGCATGACCTGGACTGCCCCGAAATACGAGCAGTACTTC.

This sequence joins TRBV7-2 and TRBJ1-6, with 7 nucleotides matching TRBD1. This CDR3 is built from 15 residues. The germline CDR1 and CDR2 sequences are SGHTA and FQGNSA. V dropped 4 bases and J dropped 9; count of bases not matched to a gene: 9. The CDR3 is CASSWIDTGASPLHF. In DNA, the CDR3 is TGTGCCAGCAGCTGGATTGATACAGGGGCTTCACCCCTCCACTTT.

This clone turned up a few times. This sequence joins TRBV6-2 or TRBV6-3 and TRBJ1-1; 8 bases are a match to TRBD1. V lost 4 bases to trimming and J lost 3 bases; unmatched junction nucleotides: 7. The CDR3 is 15 residues long. The germline gives CDR1 MNHEY, CDR2 SVGEGT. Here the CDR3 DNA reads TGTGCCAGCAGTTTACTCCTACAGGGGGACACTGAAGCTTTCTTT. Its protein is CASSLLLQGDTEAFF.

Concerning this clone: The sample contains more than one DNA sequence encoding this CDR3. The chain is built from TRBV28 and TRBJ1-1, with a possible D match to TRBD1 (6 bases). The V and J ends lost 6 bases and 2 bases respectively, with 13 bases between them. Germline CDR1 reads MDHEN; CDR2 reads SYDVKM. This CDR3 is built from 14 residues. CDR3 nucleotides: TGTGCCAGCAGCTATCAGGGGCTTAACACTGAAGCTTTCTTT. Translating gives CASSYQGLNTEAFF.

The J gene is TRBJ1-6, the V gene TRBV30; D might be TRBD1 (5 bases). This CDR3 is 13 amino acids long. Trimming took off 1 base at V and 5 bases at J, with 6 bases between the two ends. Germline V gene data show CDR1 as GTSNPN and CDR2 as SVGIG (reference sequence). CDR3 sequence (DNA): TGTGCCTGGAGTGCGGGGGATAATTCACCCCTCCACTTT. Its translation: CAWSAGDNSPLHF.

This clone came up once. V gene TRBV5-4 combines with J gene TRBJ2-7, with D perhaps matching TRBD2 (6 bases). The CDR3 length is 15 residues. The V gene lost 4 bases and the J gene lost 2 bases, with 16 bases spanning the gap. The V gene's germline CDR1 is SGHNT and CDR2 YYREEE (reference sequence). CDR3 protein: CASSPRGWAPYEQYF. The CDR3 DNA reads TGTGCCAGCAGCCCCCGGGGGTGGGCTCCCTACGAGCAGTACTTC.

The V and J genes are TRBV11-3 and TRBJ2-1, with 10 positions matching TRBD1. Per the germline V gene, CDR1 is SGHNT and CDR2 is YENEEA. The CDR3 runs 15 residues. With 2 bases clipped from V and 7 bases from J, the junction kept 5 bases outside the gene matches. CDR3 protein: CASSLRQGAGNEQFF. The DNA for the CDR3 is TGTGCCAGCAGCTTAAGACAGGGGGCTGGGAATGAGCAGTTCTTC.

This clone occurred many times. This chain uses TRBV5-1 with TRBJ2-5, with 8 bases lining up with TRBD1. This CDR3 has 15 residues. J was trimmed by 4 bases and V by 2 bases; bases with no gene match: 7. Germline values: CDR1 SGHRS, CDR2 YFSETQ. CDR3 coding DNA: TGCGCCAGCAGCTTTCAGGGGGCTTGGGGAGAGACCCAGTACTTC. It yields the protein CASSFQGAWGETQYF.

This clone appeared a few times. This chain links TRBV6-1 with TRBJ2-1, with TRBD1 as a possible D gene (6 bases). CDR3 size: 15 residues. V was trimmed by 1 base and J by 1 base, leaving 8 bases between them. Germline loops: CDR1 MNHNS, CDR2 SASEGT. The CDR3 DNA reads TGTGCCAGCAGTGAAGACAGGGTGTCCTACAATGAGCAGTTCTTC. It encodes CASSEDRVSYNEQFF.

The rearrangement links TRBV28 to TRBJ1-2, with a tentative D call TRBD1 (6 bases). The germline V gene encodes CDR1 MDHEN and CDR2 SYDVKM. The CDR3 is made up of 13 amino acids. Trimming stripped 6 bases from V and 4 bases from J, with 12 bases between. The DNA of the CDR3 is TGTGCCAGCAGAGTGCAGGGGACCTATGGCTACACCTTC. Protein: CASRVQGTYGYTF.

CDR3 coding DNA: TGTGCCAGCAGTTTAGTGGGAGCGGGCAGCCAAGAGACCCAGTACTTC. This encodes CASSLVGAGSQETQYF. This chain connects TRBV27 to TRBJ2-5, with TRBD2 as a possible D gene (6 bases). Between the trimmed V and J ends, which lost 2 bases and 1 base, there was a span of 14 bases. CDR1 and CDR2 from the germline V gene are MNHEY and SMNVEV (reference sequence). CDR3 length: 16 amino acids.

The chain combines TRBV12-3 or TRBV12-4 with TRBJ2-7; D might be TRBD1 (6 bases). This CDR3 spans 13 amino acids. V shed 7 bases and J shed 3 bases, with 13 bases lying between them. The CDR3 sequence: CASNLGRGYEQYF. In nucleotides, the CDR3 is TGTGCCAGCAACCTAGGCAGGGGCTACGAGCAGTACTTC.

The chain carries TRBV7-8 and TRBJ1-2; 9 positions match TRBD1. Germline lookup yields CDR1 SGHVS and CDR2 FQNEAQ. V trimming: 5 bases; J trimming: 13 bases; junction bases outside the gene matches: 14. This CDR3 region has 14 residues. CDR3 amino acids: CASSPPGTGPGSTF. For the CDR3, the DNA is TGTGCCAGCAGCCCACCCGGGACAGGGCCTGGGAGCACCTTC.

The chain recombines TRBV7-9 with TRBJ2-7; TRBD2 matches 10 bases. Trimming cost V 7 bases and J 7 bases; bases outside gene matches: 10. This CDR3 has 14 residues. Germline assignment: CDR1 SEHNR and CDR2 FQNEAQ (reference sequence). CDR3 DNA: TGTGCCAGCAACCCAGGACTAGCGGCCCCGGAGCAGTACTTC. It encodes CASNPGLAAPEQYF.

This clone is a singleton in its sample. The J gene is TRBJ1-1, the V gene TRBV5-1; TRBD1 matches 7 bases. The CDR3 is 17 amino acids. Germline trimming cut 0 bases from V and 4 bases from J; bases unmatched to any gene: 12. The germline gives CDR1 SGHRS, CDR2 YFSETQ. The CDR3 spells CASSLGLAGGVGTEAFF. The DNA of the CDR3 is TGCGCCAGCAGCTTGGGATTGGCAGGGGGAGTGGGCACTGAAGCTTTCTTT.

The V call is TRBV10-3, the J call TRBJ2-3; 9 bases map to TRBD2. The CDR3 length is 17 residues. The germline V gene has CDR1 ENHRY and CDR2 SYGVKD. With 3 bases clipped from V and 0 bases from J, the junction kept 7 bases outside the gene matches. CDR3 sequence reads: CAISDKRGAHSTDTQYF. The CDR3 DNA follows: TGTGCCATCAGTGATAAGCGGGGGGCCCATAGCACAGATACGCAGTATTTT.

This clone appeared a single time. In nucleotides, the CDR3 is TGTGCCACCAGTGACACAGGGGCCCCGAACACCGGGGAGCTGTTTTTT. Translating gives CATSDTGAPNTGELFF. The chain uses TRBV24-1 and TRBJ2-2; 7 nucleotides match TRBD1. V shed 4 bases and J 0 bases; nucleotides not matched to a gene: 4. CDR1 and CDR2 (germline): KGHDR, SFDVKD. The CDR3 has 16 residues.